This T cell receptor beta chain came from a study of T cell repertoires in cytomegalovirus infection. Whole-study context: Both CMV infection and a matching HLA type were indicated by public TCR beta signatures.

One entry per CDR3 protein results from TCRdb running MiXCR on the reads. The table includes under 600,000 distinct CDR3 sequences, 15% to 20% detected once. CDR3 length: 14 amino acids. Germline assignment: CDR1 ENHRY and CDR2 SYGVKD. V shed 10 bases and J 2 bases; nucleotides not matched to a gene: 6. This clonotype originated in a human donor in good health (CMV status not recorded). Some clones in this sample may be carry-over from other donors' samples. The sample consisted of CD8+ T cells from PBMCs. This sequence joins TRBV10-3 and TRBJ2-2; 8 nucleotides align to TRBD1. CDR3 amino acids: CATPGGGNTGELFF. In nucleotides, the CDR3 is TGTGCCACCCCAGGGGGCGGAAACACCGGGGAGCTGTTTTTT.